This entry lists 7 T cell receptor beta chains sequenced from one sample in a study of T cell responses to AZD1222 COVID-19 vaccine. The method was immunoSEQ multiplex PCR; TCRdb's version includes in-frame clones alone and lacks a portion of them. The table includes some 280,000 clones, roughly 93% detected once. Here the sequenced sample was peripheral blood, taken 28 days after the second AZD1222 dose. These receptors came from an adult who received the AZD1222 COVID-19 vaccine.

The chain employs TRBV27 and TRBJ1-5, with TRBD1 identical over 7 bases. This CDR3 spans 15 amino acids. J gave up 4 bases and V 8 bases, and 11 bases lay outside the gene matches. CDR1 MNHEY and CDR2 SMNVEV come from the germline V gene (reference sequence). The CDR3 sequence is CASRDGTVSNQPQHF. CDR3 in DNA: TGTGCCAGCCGAGACGGGACAGTCTCTAATCAGCCCCAGCATTTT.

This chain links TRBV27 with TRBJ2-2, with TRBD1 matching over 7 bases. The V segment lost 6 bases and the J segment 1 base; nucleotides outside the gene matches: 8. The CDR3 length is 16 residues. Germline values: CDR1 MNHEY, CDR2 SMNVEV (reference sequence). CDR3 nucleotide sequence: TGTGCCAGCAGGCCCAAGGGGACAGAGAACACCGGGGAGCTGTTTTTT. Its translation is CASRPKGTENTGELFF.

The count of this clone is one. Other DNA sequences from this sample encode an identical CDR3 as well. The chain has TRBV12-3 or TRBV12-4 and TRBJ1-1, with D unclear. V was shortened by 5 bases and J by 0 bases, with 7 bases between the two germline ends. The CDR3 sequence is 13 residues long. The CDR3 spells CASSLVMNTEAFF. CDR3 DNA sequence: TGTGCCAGCAGTCTTGTGATGAACACTGAAGCTTTCTTT.

The chain recombines TRBV6-5 with TRBJ1-5, with 7 bases that match TRBD1. V shed 2 bases, J shed 3 bases, and the junction held 4 bases outside the gene matches. The germline V gene encodes CDR1 MNHEY and CDR2 SVGAGI. The CDR3 has 15 amino acids. CDR3: CASSYLTGINQPQHF. The CDR3, as DNA: TGTGCCAGCAGTTACCTGACAGGGATCAATCAGCCCCAGCATTTT.

CDR3 sequence (DNA): TGTGCCAGCTCACCGGGGGGGGTGATGAACACTGAAGCTTTCTTT. Translation gives CASSPGGVMNTEAFF. This chain uses TRBV18 with TRBJ1-1, with D tentatively TRBD1 (5 bases). Germline values: CDR1 KGHSH, CDR2 LQKENI. Trimming took 3 bases from V and 0 from J, leaving 11 bases between them. The CDR3 is 15 amino acids.

V gene TRBV28 combines with J gene TRBJ2-7; 7 bases match TRBD2. Germline V gives CDR1 MDHEN, CDR2 SYDVKM. Trimming at V came to 6 bases and at J to 6 bases, leaving 11 bases not matched to a gene. This CDR3 is 14 amino acids long. The CDR3 region is CASSLPRGGTEQYF. The CDR3 DNA follows: TGTGCCAGCAGCCTCCCTCGGGGAGGGACCGAGCAGTACTTC.

The DNA of the CDR3 is TGCGCCAGCAGCCTAGGACAGGCGGGGAACACTGAAGCTTTCTTT. Amino acids: CASSLGQAGNTEAFF. V gene TRBV5-1 combines with J gene TRBJ1-1, with TRBD1 identical over 7 bases. Germline trimming cut 4 bases from V and 1 base from J; bases unmatched to any gene: 7. From germline, CDR1 is SGHRS and CDR2 YFSETQ. The CDR3 sequence is 15 residues long.